Each of the 12 T cell receptor beta chains below was sequenced from the same sample in a study of T cells in women clearing cervical HPV infection. The data were produced by immunoSEQ multiplex PCR, yet TCRdb's version contains in-frame clones alone and is incomplete. The sample includes about 40,000 clones. Input material: blood buffy coat. Receptors were obtained from a woman between 18 and 75 years old with a cervical HPV16 infection that either progressed to CIN3+ or cleared (not recorded which).

As concerns this clone: The sequence runs out 3 residues before the end of the CDR3; the remainder is reconstructed from the germline J gene. The chain combines TRBV20-1 with TRBJ2-1; 8 positions agree with TRBD2. V was pared by 1 base and J by 5 bases, with 7 bases of the junction left unmatched. This CDR3 has 15 residues. Germline V lookup: CDR1 DFQATT, CDR2 SNEGSKA (reference sequence). CDR3 DNA, as far as it was read: TGCAGTGCTAGAGGACTAGCGATATTCGACAATGAG. This codes for CSARGLAIFDNE. The entire CDR3 protein reads CSARGLAIFDNEQFF.

Note on this clone: The read comes to an end 3 residues before the CDR3 does, leaving the germline J gene to fill in the end. The gene calls are TRBV7-7 and TRBJ1-1, with a tentative D call TRBD1 (6 bases). The CDR3 covers 18 residues. Germline loops: CDR1 SSHAT, CDR2 FNYEAQ (reference sequence). V lost 5 bases and J 7 bases, leaving 29 bases between the germline ends. CDR3 region: CASSPRRTDPLLDGEAFF. The sequenced part of the CDR3 DNA is TGTGCCAGCAGCCCCCGAAGGACAGACCCACTTCTAGATGGTGAA. Together with reference TRBV7-7 and TRBJ1-1, the CDR3 gives the full variable domain: GAGVSQSPRYKVTKRGQDVTLRCDPISSHATLYWYQQALGQGPEFLTYFNYEAQPDKSGLPSDRFSAERPEGSISTLTIQRTEQRDSAMYRCASSPRRTDPLLDGEAFFGQGTRLTVV.

With regard to this clone: The read is 3 residues too short to cover the CDR3 end, so that end is filled in from the germline J gene. The chain links TRBV7-2 to TRBJ1-4; TRBD1 is a possible D gene (6 bases). The V gene's germline CDR1 is SGHTA and CDR2 FQGNSA. Trimming left V 3 bases short and J 4 bases short, with 12 bases between. The CDR3 is 15 residues long. The sequenced CDR3 bases are TGTGCCAGCAGCTTGGGTGGCAGGGGTAATGAAAAA. Amino acids: CASSLGGRGNEK. The full-length CDR3 reads as CASSLGGRGNEKLFF.

For this clone: The sequence runs out 3 residues before the end of the CDR3; the remainder is reconstructed from the germline J gene. This chain connects TRBV7-3 to TRBJ1-1; TRBD1 might be the D (5 bases). CDR3 length equals 15 residues. Germline CDR1 is SGHTA and CDR2 is FQGTGA. V lost 1 base and J 6 bases, leaving 15 bases between the germline ends. CDR3 sequence: CASSLKAGRGAEAFF. The covered CDR3 bases are TGTGCCAGCAGCTTAAAGGCAGGGAGGGGTGCTGAA.

With respect to this clone: The read halts 3 residues ahead of the CDR3 end, with the missing end drawn from the germline J gene. The V call is TRBV10-3, the J call TRBJ2-3, with D unclear. The ends were cut back, 2 bases at V and 4 bases at J, with 10 bases in the middle. CDR1 is ENHRY, CDR2 SYGVKD, per germline. The CDR3 runs 14 residues. CDR3 DNA, as far as it was read: TGTGCCATCAGTGAGGGTTCCCAGGCAGATACG. Its protein is CAISEGSQADT. In full, the CDR3 reads CAISEGSQADTQYF.

CDR3 sequence reads: CSATGGGSSYEQYF. The CDR3 bases that were read are TGCAGTGCTACCGGGGGGGGGAGCTCCTACGAG. V is TRBV20-1 and J is TRBJ2-7; 8 positions agree with TRBD2. From the germline J gene comes the end of the CDR3, since the read stops 3 residues before it. From germline, CDR1 is DFQATT and CDR2 SNEGSKA (reference sequence). The V segment lost 4 bases and the J segment 0 bases; nucleotides outside the gene matches: 5. This CDR3 region has 14 residues.

Details on this clone: The observed sequence ends 3 residues before the CDR3 terminus, with the missing tail filled in from the germline J gene. The J gene is TRBJ1-4, the V gene TRBV7-3; maybe TRBD1 (5 bases). Germline-derived CDR1 and CDR2 are SGHTA and FQGTGA. The CDR3 covers 15 residues. Trimming pared 4 bases from V and 4 bases from J, leaving 13 bases between. CDR3 DNA (partial): TGTGCCAGCAGCTGGGGGGGTAGCTTTAATGAAAAA. Its translation: CASSWGGSFNEK. The complete CDR3 protein is CASSWGGSFNEKLFF.

Worth noting for this clone: The read gets to within 3 residues of the CDR3 end, and the germline J gene fills in the rest. The V gene is TRBV7-7, the J gene TRBJ2-1; D possibly corresponds to TRBD2 (5 bases). Trimming stripped 5 bases from V and 5 bases from J, with 13 bases between. The germline V gene has CDR1 SSHAT and CDR2 FNYEAQ (reference sequence). The CDR3 is made up of 14 amino acids. The CDR3 sequence is CASSPRGLDNEQFF. The CDR3 bases that were read are TGTGCCAGCAGCCCCCGCGGGTTGGACAATGAG.

Note on this clone: The read ends 3 residues before the CDR3 terminus; that terminus is restored from the germline J gene. The chain uses TRBV10-3 and TRBJ1-1, with D tentatively TRBD1 (5 bases). Germline V CDR1 and CDR2: ENHRY, SYGVKD. This CDR3 has 13 amino acids. Trimming took off 4 bases at V and 0 bases at J, with 6 bases between the two ends. The sequenced part of the CDR3 DNA is TGTGCCATCAGTGTGGACATGAACACTGAA. Protein sequence: CAISVDMNTE. The full CDR3 reads CAISVDMNTEAFF.

On this clone: The CDR3 goes on 3 residues after the read ends, and that part is filled in from the germline J gene. J is TRBJ1-3 and V is TRBV18; maybe TRBD1 (5 bases). This CDR3 comprises 15 residues. Germline assignment: CDR1 KGHSH and CDR2 LQKENI. Deletions cut 3 bases from V and 0 bases from J, with 9 bases between. Here the CDR3 reads CASSPQTASGNTIYF. The CDR3 bases that were read are TGTGCCAGCTCACCCCAGACAGCCTCTGGAAACACC.

Remarks on this clone: The read terminates 3 residues before the CDR3 end, so the remaining end is supplied by the germline J gene. The genes are TRBV20-1 and TRBJ1-2; D not certain. V lost 5 bases and J lost 3, with 13 bases in between. Germline assignment: CDR1 DFQATT and CDR2 SNEGSKA (reference sequence). This CDR3 has 13 residues. CDR3 DNA (partial): TGCAGTGCTCCAACGGGGTGGGACTATGGC. It is translated as CSAPTGWDYG. The full CDR3 protein is CSAPTGWDYGYTF.

On this clone itself: The read falls 3 residues short of the CDR3 end, and the missing part is taken from the germline J gene. This specimen includes other DNA sequences encoding the same CDR3. The chain joins TRBV11-2 to TRBJ2-7; TRBD1 might be the D (5 bases). Deletions cut 0 bases from V and 5 bases from J, with 11 bases between. The CDR3 spans 14 residues. Germline CDR1 and CDR2: SGHAT and FQNNGV. CDR3 bases read: TGTGCCAGCAGCTTAGATGTGACAGTCCACGAG. Residues: CASSLDVTVHE. The CDR3 in its entirety is CASSLDVTVHEQYF.